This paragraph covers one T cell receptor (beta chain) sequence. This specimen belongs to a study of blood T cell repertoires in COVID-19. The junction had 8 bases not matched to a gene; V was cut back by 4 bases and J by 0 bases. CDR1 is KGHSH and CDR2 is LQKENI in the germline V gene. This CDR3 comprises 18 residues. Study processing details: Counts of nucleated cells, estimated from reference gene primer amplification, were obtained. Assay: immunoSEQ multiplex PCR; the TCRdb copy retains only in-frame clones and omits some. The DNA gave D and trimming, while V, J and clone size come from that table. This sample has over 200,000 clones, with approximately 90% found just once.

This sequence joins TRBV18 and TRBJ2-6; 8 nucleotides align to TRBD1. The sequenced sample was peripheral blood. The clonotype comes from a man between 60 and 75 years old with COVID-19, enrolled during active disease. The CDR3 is CASSQSQGAISGANVLTF. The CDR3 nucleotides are TGTGCCAGCTCACAGTCCCAGGGGGCCATCTCTGGGGCCAACGTCCTGACTTTC.